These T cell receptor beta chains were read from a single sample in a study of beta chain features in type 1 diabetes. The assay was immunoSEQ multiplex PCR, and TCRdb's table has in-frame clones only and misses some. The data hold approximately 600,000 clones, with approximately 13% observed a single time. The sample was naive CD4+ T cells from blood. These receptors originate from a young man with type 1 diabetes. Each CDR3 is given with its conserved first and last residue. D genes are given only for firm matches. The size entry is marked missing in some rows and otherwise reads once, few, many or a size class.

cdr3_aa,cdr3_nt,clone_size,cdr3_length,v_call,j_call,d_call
CSVEIGTGPYEQYF,TGCAGCGTTGAAATCGGGACAGGACCTTACGAGCAGTACTTC,few,14,TRBV29-1,TRBJ2-7,TRBD1
CASTQSNPADTQYF,TGTGCCAGCACCCAATCCAACCCTGCAGATACGCAGTATTTT,.,14,TRBV7-9,TRBJ2-3,.
CASSPRGRETQYF,TGTGCCAGCAGCCCCAGGGGCCGAGAGACCCAGTACTTC,.,13,TRBV21-1,TRBJ2-5,.
CASKAAVGYGYTF,TGTGCCAGTAAGGCCGCGGTGGGTTATGGCTACACCTTC,few,13,TRBV19,TRBJ1-2,.
CASMRLGNSNQPQHF,TGTGCCAGTATGAGACTCGGAAATAGCAATCAGCCCCAGCATTTT,few,15,TRBV19,TRBJ1-5,.
CASSLGLYRSSGNTIYF,TGTGCCAGCAGCTTAGGCCTGTACCGGAGCTCTGGAAACACCATATATTTT,.,17,TRBV7-9,TRBJ1-3,.
CASSLSTDTEAFF,TGTGCCAGCAGCTTAAGCACCGACACTGAAGCTTTCTTT,.,13,TRBV7-3,TRBJ1-1,.
CASSRDRGLETQYF,TGTGCCAGCAGCCGGGACAGGGGCCTGGAGACCCAGTACTTC,.,14,TRBV6-1,TRBJ2-5,TRBD1
CASSFGRPREETQYF,TGCGCCAGCAGCTTCGGGAGGCCGAGGGAAGAGACCCAGTACTTC,few,15,TRBV5-1,TRBJ2-5,TRBD2
CAWSEQGGGKLFF,TGTGCCTGGAGTGAACAGGGTGGTGGAAAACTGTTTTTT,few,13,TRBV30,TRBJ1-4,.
CASSLWDREVSEAFF,TGCGCCAGCAGCTTGTGGGACAGGGAAGTCAGTGAAGCTTTCTTT,.,15,TRBV5-1,TRBJ1-1,TRBD1
CASRSDSEETQYF,TGTGCCAGTAGGTCCGACAGCGAAGAGACCCAGTACTTC,few,13,TRBV19,TRBJ2-5,.
CAIQRGYNEQFF,TGTGCCATCCAGCGGGGGTACAATGAGCAGTTCTTC,few,12,TRBV28,TRBJ2-1,TRBD2
CASSEAWSSSVHF,TGTGCCAGCAGTGAAGCCTGGTCGAGTTCTGTGCATTTT,once,13,TRBV6-1,TRBJ1-5,.
CASSLGQSHSRSGNTIYF,TGTGCCAGCAGCTTGGGGCAGTCTCACAGCCGCTCTGGAAACACCATATATTTT,.,18,TRBV5-4,TRBJ1-3,.
CASSPPAETQYF,TGTGCCAGCTCACCACCGGCGGAGACCCAGTACTTC,few,12,TRBV18,TRBJ2-5,.
CASSLNPGGRIDGYTF,TGTGCCAGCAGCTTGAACCCGGGAGGGAGAATTGATGGCTACACCTTC,few,16,TRBV5-4,TRBJ1-2,.
CASIGYLSGGADTGELFF,TGTGCCAGCATCGGATACCTTTCCGGGGGGGCGGACACCGGGGAGCTGTTTTTT,.,18,TRBV6-8,TRBJ2-2,TRBD2
CSGRRQGGDYGYTF,TGCAGCGGACGTCGACAGGGTGGGGACTATGGCTACACCTTC,.,14,TRBV29-1,TRBJ1-2,TRBD1
CASSGRQGNTEAFF,TGTGCCAGCAGCGGCCGACAGGGGAACACTGAAGCTTTCTTT,few,14,TRBV9,TRBJ1-1,TRBD1
CAWSVSETQYF,TGTGCCTGGAGTGTAAGCGAGACCCAGTACTTC,.,11,TRBV30,TRBJ2-5,.
CASSQDQGPGGYTF,TGCGCCAGCAGCCAAGATCAGGGACCCGGTGGCTACACCTTC,few,14,TRBV4-3,TRBJ1-2,.
CASSLLQGRAKNIQYF,TGCGCCAGCAGCTTGCTGCAGGGAAGGGCCAAAAACATTCAGTACTTC,few,16,TRBV5-1,TRBJ2-4,.
CSVGPLAGEAYEQYF,TGCAGCGTTGGGCCACTAGCGGGAGAAGCCTACGAGCAGTACTTC,.,15,TRBV29-1,TRBJ2-7,TRBD2
CSVEYLGGPNEKLFF,TGCAGCGTTGAATATCTGGGGGGCCCTAATGAAAAACTGTTTTTT,.,15,TRBV29-1,TRBJ1-4,.
CASSLINGAQNIQYF,TGTGCCAGCAGCCTTATAAACGGGGCCCAAAACATTCAGTACTTC,few,15,TRBV7-2,TRBJ2-4,.
CASSLISGTSGSYEQYF,TGCGCCAGCAGCTTAATCTCCGGGACTAGCGGATCCTACGAGCAGTACTTC,few,17,TRBV5-1,TRBJ2-7,TRBD2
CASSDLIMGLGYTF,TGTGCCAGCAGCGACCTGATCATGGGCCTCGGCTACACCTTC,.,14,TRBV2,TRBJ1-2,.